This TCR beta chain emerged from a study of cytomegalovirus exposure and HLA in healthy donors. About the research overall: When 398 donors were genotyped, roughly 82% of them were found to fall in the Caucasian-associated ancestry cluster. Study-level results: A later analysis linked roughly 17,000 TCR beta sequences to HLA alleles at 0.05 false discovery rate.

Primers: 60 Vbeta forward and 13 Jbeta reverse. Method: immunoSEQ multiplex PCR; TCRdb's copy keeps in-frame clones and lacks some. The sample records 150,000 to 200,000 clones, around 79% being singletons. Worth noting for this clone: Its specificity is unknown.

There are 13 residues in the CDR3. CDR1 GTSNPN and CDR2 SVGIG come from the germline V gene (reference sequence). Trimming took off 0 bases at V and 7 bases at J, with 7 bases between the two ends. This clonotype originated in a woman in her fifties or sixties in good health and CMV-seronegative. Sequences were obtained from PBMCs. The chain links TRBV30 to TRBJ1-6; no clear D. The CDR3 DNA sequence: TGTGCCTGGAGTGTACGCAGAAATTCACCCCTCCACTTT. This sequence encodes CAWSVRRNSPLHF.